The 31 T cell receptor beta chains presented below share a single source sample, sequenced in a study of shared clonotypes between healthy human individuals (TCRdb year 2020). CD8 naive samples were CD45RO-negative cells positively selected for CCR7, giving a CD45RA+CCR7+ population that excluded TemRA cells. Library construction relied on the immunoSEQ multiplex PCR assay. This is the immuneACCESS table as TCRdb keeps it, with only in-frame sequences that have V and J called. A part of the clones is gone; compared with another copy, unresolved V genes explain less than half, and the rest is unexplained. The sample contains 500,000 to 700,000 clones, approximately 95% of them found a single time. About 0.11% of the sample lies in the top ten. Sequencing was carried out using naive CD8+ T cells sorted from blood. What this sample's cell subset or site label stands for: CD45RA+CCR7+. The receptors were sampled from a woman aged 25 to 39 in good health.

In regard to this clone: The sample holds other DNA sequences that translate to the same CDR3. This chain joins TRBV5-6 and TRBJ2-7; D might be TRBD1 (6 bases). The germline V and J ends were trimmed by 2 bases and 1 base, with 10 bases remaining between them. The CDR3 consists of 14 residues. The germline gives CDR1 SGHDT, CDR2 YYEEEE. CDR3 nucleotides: TGTGCCAGCAGCTTAGGGGACAATTCCTACGAGCAGTACTTC. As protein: CASSLGDNSYEQYF.

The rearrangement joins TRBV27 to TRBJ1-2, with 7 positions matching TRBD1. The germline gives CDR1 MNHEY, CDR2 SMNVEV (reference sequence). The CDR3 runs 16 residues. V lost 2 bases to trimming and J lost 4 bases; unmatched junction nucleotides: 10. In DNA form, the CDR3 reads TGTGCCAGCAGTTTAAGAGGGACAGCAGGTTTCTATGGCTACACCTTC. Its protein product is CASSLRGTAGFYGYTF.

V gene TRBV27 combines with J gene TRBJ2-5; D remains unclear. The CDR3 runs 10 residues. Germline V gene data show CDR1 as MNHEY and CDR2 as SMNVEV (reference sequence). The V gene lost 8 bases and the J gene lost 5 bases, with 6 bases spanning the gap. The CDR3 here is CASGRETQYF. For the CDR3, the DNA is TGTGCCAGCGGGCGGGAGACCCAGTACTTC.

Written as DNA, the CDR3 is TGTGCCAGCAGCACTAGCGGGAGACCCACGGATACGCAGTATTTT. Translated: CASSTSGRPTDTQYF. The V call is TRBV9, the J call TRBJ2-3, with 11 bases identical to TRBD2. V lost 4 bases and J lost 6; bases outside the gene matches: 7. The CDR3 length is 15 residues. CDR1 is SGDLS and CDR2 is YYNGEE in the germline V gene.

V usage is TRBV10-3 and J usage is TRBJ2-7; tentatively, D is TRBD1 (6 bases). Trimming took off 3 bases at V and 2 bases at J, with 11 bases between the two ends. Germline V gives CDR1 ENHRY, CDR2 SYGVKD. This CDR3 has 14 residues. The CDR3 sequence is CAISDPNRAYEQYF. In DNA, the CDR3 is TGTGCCATCAGTGATCCTAACAGGGCCTACGAGCAGTACTTC.

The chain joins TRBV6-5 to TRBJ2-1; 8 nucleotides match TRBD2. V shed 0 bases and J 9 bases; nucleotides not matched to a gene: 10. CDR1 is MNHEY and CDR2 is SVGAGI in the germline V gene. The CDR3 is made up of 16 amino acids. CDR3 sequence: CASSYSAGTRGFEQFF. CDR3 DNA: TGTGCCAGCAGTTACTCGGCCGGGACTAGGGGGTTTGAGCAGTTCTTC.

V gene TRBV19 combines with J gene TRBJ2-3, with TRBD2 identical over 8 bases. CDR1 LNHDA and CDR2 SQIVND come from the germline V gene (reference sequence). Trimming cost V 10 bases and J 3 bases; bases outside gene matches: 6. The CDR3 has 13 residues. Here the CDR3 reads CATRGGVTDTQYF. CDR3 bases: TGTGCCACCCGGGGGGGGGTTACAGATACGCAGTATTTT. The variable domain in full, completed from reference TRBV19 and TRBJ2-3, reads DGGITQSPKYLFRKEGQNVTLSCEQNLNHDAMYWYRQDPGQGLRLIYYSQIVNDFQKGDIAEGYSVSREKKESFPLTVTSAQKNPTAFYLCATRGGVTDTQYFGPGTRLTVL.

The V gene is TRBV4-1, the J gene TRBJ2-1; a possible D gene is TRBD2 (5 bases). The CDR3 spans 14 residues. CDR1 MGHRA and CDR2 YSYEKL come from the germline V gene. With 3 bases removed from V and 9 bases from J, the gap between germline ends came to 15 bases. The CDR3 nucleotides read TGCGCCAGCAGCCAGGACGGAACTAGATCTGAGCAGTTCTTC. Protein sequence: CASSQDGTRSEQFF.

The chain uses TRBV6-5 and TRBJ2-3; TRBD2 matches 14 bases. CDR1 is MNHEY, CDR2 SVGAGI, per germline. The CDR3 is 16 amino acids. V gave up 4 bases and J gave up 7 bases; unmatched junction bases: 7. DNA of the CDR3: TGTGCCAGCAGTTCCTGGGGACTAGCGGGGGCCAATACGCAGTATTTT. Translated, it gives CASSSWGLAGANTQYF.

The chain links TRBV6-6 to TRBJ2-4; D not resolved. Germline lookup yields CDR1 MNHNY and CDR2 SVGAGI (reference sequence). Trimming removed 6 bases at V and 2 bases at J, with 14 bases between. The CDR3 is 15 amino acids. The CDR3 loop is CASSLKAGPKNIQYF. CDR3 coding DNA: TGTGCCAGCAGCCTGAAGGCAGGCCCCAAAAACATTCAGTACTTC.

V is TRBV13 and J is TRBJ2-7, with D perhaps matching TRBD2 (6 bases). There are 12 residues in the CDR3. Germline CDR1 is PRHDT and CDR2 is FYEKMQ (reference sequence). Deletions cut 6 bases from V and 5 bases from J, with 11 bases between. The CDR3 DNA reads TGTGCCAGCAGGCGGAGGGGAGACGAGCAGTACTTC. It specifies CASRRRGDEQYF.

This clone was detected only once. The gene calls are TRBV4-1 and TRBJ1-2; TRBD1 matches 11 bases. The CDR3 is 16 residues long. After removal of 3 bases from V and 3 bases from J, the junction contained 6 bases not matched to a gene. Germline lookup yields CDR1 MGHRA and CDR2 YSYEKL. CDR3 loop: CASSQIGTGGDYGYTF. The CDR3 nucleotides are TGCGCCAGCAGCCAGATCGGGACAGGGGGTGACTATGGCTACACCTTC.

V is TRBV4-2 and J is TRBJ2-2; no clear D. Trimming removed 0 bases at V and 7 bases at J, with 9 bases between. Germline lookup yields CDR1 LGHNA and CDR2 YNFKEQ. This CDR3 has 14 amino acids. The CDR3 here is CASSQEWGNGELFF. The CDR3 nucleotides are TGTGCCAGCAGCCAAGAATGGGGTAACGGGGAGCTGTTTTTT.

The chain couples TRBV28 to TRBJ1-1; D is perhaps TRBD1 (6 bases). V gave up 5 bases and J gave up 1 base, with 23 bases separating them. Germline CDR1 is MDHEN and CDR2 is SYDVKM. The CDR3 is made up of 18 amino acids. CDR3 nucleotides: TGTGCCAGCAGTGGACTGAACAGGGTCTTAACCGGGAACACTGAAGCTTTCTTT. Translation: CASSGLNRVLTGNTEAFF.

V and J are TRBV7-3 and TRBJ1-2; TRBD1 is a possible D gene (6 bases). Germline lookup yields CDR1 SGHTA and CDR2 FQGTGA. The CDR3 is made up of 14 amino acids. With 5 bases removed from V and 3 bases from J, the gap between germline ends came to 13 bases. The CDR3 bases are TGTGCCAGCAGCCCCGCGGGGGCGGACTATGGCTACACCTTC. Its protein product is CASSPAGADYGYTF.

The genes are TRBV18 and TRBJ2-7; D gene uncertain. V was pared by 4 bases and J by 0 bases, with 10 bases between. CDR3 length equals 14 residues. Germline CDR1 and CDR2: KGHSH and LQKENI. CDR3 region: CASSLPESSYEQYF. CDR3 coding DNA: TGTGCCAGCTCACTTCCAGAGTCCTCCTACGAGCAGTACTTC. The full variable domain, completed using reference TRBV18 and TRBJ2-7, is NAGVMQNPRHLVRRRGQEARLRCSPMKGHSHVYWYRQLPEEGLKFMVYLQKENIIDESGMPKERFSAEFPKEGPSILRIQQVVRGDSAAYFCASSLPESSYEQYFGPGTRLTVT.

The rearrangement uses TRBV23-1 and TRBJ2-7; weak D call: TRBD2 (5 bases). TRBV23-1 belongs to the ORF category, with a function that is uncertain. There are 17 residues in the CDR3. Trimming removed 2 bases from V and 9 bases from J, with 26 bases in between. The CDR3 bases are TGCGCCAGCAGTCAACCGAGGCTTCCGCGGGCAAGATCATGGCAGTACTTC. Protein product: CASSQPRLPRARSWQYF.

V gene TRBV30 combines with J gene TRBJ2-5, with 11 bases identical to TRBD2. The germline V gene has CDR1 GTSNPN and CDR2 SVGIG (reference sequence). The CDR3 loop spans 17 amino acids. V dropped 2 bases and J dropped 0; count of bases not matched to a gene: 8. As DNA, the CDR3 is TGTGCCTGGAGTATTGAGTTAGCGGGAGGGTACCAAGAGACCCAGTACTTC. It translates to CAWSIELAGGYQETQYF.

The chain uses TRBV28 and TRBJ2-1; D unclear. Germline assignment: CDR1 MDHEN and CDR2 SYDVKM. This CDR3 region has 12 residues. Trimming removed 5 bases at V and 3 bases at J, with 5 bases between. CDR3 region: CASSVGYNEQFF. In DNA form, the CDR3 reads TGTGCCAGCAGTGTCGGCTACAATGAGCAGTTCTTC.

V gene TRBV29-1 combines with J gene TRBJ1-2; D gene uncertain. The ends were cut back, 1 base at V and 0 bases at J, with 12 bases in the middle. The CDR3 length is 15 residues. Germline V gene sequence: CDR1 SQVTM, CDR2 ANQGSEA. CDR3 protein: CSVEGPQRANYGYTF. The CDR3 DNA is TGCAGCGTTGAAGGCCCCCAGCGAGCTAACTATGGCTACACCTTC.

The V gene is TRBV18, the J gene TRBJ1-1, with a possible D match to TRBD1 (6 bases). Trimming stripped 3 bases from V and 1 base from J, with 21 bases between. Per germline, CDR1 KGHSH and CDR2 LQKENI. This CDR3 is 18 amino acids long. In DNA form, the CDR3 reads TGTGCCAGCTCACCCAAGGCCCCACAGGGAGCTACGAACACTGAAGCTTTCTTT. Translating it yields CASSPKAPQGATNTEAFF.

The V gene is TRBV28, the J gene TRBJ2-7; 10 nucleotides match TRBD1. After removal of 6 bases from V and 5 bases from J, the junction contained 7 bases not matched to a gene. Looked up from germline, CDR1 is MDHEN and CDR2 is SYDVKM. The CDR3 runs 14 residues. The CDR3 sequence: CASSATGGENEQYF. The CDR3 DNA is TGTGCCAGCAGCGCGACAGGGGGCGAGAACGAGCAGTACTTC.

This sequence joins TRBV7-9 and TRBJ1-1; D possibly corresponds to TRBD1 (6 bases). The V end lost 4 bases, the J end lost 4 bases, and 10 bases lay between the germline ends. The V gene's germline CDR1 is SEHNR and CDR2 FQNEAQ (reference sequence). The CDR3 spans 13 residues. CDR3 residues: CASSSGVGTEAFF. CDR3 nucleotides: TGTGCCAGCAGCTCAGGGGTTGGCACTGAAGCTTTCTTT.

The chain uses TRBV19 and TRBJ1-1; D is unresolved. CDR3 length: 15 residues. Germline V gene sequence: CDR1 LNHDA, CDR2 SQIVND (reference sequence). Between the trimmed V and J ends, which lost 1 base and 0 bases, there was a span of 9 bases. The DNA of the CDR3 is TGTGCCAGTAGTATAGTGGCGGGTATGAACACTGAAGCTTTCTTT. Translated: CASSIVAGMNTEAFF.

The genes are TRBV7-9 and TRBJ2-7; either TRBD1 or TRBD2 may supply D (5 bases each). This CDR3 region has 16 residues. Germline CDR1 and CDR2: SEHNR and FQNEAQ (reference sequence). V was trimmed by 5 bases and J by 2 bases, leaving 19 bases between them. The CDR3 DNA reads TGTGCCAGCAGCCCCTCGGATCGGGACGGGACCTACGAGCAGTACTTC. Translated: CASSPSDRDGTYEQYF.

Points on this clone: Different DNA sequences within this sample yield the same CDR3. The CDR3 DNA reads as TGTGCCAGCAGCCTTGGACTAGCGGGGGTGAACACCGGGGAGCTGTTTTTT. Translating it yields CASSLGLAGVNTGELFF. The chain links TRBV7-7 to TRBJ2-2; 13 bases match TRBD2. Germline lookup yields CDR1 SSHAT and CDR2 FNYEAQ (reference sequence). V trimming: 5 bases; J trimming: 1 base; junction bases outside the gene matches: 4. The CDR3 has 17 amino acids.

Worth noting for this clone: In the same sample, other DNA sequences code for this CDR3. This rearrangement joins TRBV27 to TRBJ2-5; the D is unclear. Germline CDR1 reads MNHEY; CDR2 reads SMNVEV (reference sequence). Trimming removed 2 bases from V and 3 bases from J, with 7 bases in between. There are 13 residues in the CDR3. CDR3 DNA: TGTGCCAGCAGTTTAGATGGGGAAGAGACCCAGTACTTC. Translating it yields CASSLDGEETQYF.

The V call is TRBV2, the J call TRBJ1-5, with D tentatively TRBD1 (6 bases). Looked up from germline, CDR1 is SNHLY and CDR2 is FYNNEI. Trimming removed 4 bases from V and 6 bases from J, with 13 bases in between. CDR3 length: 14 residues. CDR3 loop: CASSGGQGRQPQHF. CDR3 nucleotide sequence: TGTGCCAGCAGTGGGGGGCAGGGTCGTCAGCCCCAGCATTTT.

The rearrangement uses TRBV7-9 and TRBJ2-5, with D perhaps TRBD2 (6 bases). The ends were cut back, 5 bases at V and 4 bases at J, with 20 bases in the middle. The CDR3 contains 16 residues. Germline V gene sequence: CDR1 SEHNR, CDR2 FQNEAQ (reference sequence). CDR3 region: CASSPPHRAAGETQYF. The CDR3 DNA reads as TGTGCCAGCAGCCCCCCTCATAGGGCAGCGGGAGAGACCCAGTACTTC.

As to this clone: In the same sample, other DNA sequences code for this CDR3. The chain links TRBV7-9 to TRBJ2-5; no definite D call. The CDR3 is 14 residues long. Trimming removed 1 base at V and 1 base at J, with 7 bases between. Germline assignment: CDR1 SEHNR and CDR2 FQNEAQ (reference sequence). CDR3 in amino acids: CASSLVGSQETQYF. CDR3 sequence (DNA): TGTGCCAGCAGCTTAGTCGGCAGCCAAGAGACCCAGTACTTC.

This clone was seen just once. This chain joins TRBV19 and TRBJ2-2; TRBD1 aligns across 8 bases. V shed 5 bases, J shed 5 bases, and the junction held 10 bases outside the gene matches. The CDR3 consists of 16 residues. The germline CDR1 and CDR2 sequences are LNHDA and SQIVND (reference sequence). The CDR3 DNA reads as TGTGCCAGTAGTCCGATACCGGGACAGGTAACCGGGGAGCTGTTTTTT. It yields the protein CASSPIPGQVTGELFF.